This T cell receptor beta chain was identified in a study of shared clonotypes between healthy human individuals. V lost 7 bases to trimming and J lost 5 bases; unmatched junction nucleotides: 8. CDR1 ENHRY and CDR2 SYGVKD come from the germline V gene. The CDR3 is made up of 14 amino acids. Among the donors, all were Caucasian adults who lived in Nashville, Tennessee. Method: immunoSEQ multiplex PCR; TCRdb's copy keeps in-frame clones and lacks some. The table shows 740,000 or so clones, with 73% occurring only once. What was sequenced was memory CD4+ T cells sorted from blood. Subset given: CD45RA-negative fraction. The chain combines TRBV10-3 with TRBJ2-1; 7 bases align to TRBD1. This clonotype was obtained from a woman in her thirties in good health. The CDR3 DNA follows: TGTGCCATCAATTCTAGGGGGCCGAACAATGAGCAGTTCTTC. It is translated as CAINSRGPNNEQFF.